This entry features one T cell receptor beta chain sequence. Measured with immunoSEQ multiplex PCR; TCRdb has only the in-frame clones, and not every one. The table shows 40,000 to 60,000 clones, with about 90% occurring only once. This entry comes from a study of T cell changes during pregnancy in multiple sclerosis. This material consisted of CD4+ T cells from peripheral blood mononuclear cells, taken after pregnancy. This receptor was identified in a female donor with multiple sclerosis, enrolled in a pregnancy study.

The CDR3 nucleotides are TGTGCCAGCAGCAGCACCAGCGGCCCCCGGGATGAGCAGTTCTTC. Translation: CASSSTSGPRDEQFF. This chain connects TRBV7-9 to TRBJ2-1; D is perhaps TRBD2 (5 bases). Trimming cost V 5 bases and J 8 bases, with 19 bases left between them. Germline values: CDR1 SEHNR, CDR2 FQNEAQ (reference sequence). This CDR3 has 15 amino acids.